The entry that follows covers one TCR beta chain sequence. Antigen unknown. This sample was taken from a study of cytomegalovirus exposure and HLA in healthy donors. This CDR3 region has 14 residues. From germline, CDR1 is LGHNA and CDR2 YSLEER. With V trimmed by 4 bases and J by 9 bases, 4 bases remained unmatched. PCR primers comprised 60 Vbeta and 13 Jbeta primers. Sequenced by immunoSEQ multiplex PCR; TCRdb stores in-frame clones only, minus some. The table includes roughly 170,000 clones, about 68% detected once. Findings of the study overall: The study flagged around 150 TCR beta chains as cytomegalovirus-associated. Highly shared sequence variants in one cluster were likely a sequencing artifact. Earlier analysis found most TCR beta V segments productive about 87% or about 30% of the time.

Healthy donors of bone marrow made up the group. The gene calls are TRBV4-3 and TRBJ1-6; 9 bases are a match to TRBD1. The sequenced sample consisted of PBMCs. The receptor was isolated from a female donor in good health and CMV-seronegative. CDR3 region: CASSLGQGASPLHF. CDR3 sequence (DNA): TGCGCCAGCAGCCTGGGACAGGGCGCTTCACCCCTCCACTTT.